What follows are 30 T cell receptor beta chains derived from one specimen sequenced in a study of T cells in Graves' hyperthyroidism and ophthalmopathy. RNA transcripts served as the template for amplifying TCR beta CDR3 regions. A set of HTBI primers served as the primers for a first-round RT-PCR of the TCR CDR3. TCRdb processed the multiplex PCR reads anew with MiXCR; each CDR3 protein has one entry. The sample shows about 640,000 distinct CDR3 sequences, less than 25% of them seen only once. Sequencing was carried out using blood. These receptors originate from a young man with Graves' ophthalmopathy.

This clonotype was counted many times. The rearrangement links TRBV5-1 to TRBJ2-1; TRBD2 aligns across 9 bases. The V gene's germline CDR1 is SGHRS and CDR2 YFSETQ. Trimming at V came to 0 bases and at J to 1 base, leaving 5 bases not matched to a gene. This CDR3 region has 17 residues. The CDR3 region has the DNA TGCGCCAGCAGCTTGGGGCTAGCGGGATTTTCCTACAATGAGCAGTTCTTC. Amino acid sequence: CASSLGLAGFSYNEQFF. Full variable domain (outside the CDR3, taken from reference TRBV5-1 and TRBJ2-1): KAGVTQTPRYLIKTRGQQVTLSCSPISGHRSVSWYQQTPGQGLQFLFEYFSETQRNKGNFPGRFSGRQFSNSRSEMNVSTLELGDSALYLCASSLGLAGFSYNEQFFGPGTRLTVL.

This rearrangement joins TRBV5-5 to TRBJ1-2, with D maybe TRBD1 (5 bases). The CDR3 contains 14 residues. V was pared by 4 bases and J by 3 bases, with 13 bases between. Germline values: CDR1 SGHKS, CDR2 YYEKEE (reference sequence). This chain's CDR3 is CASSRSTADYGYTF. The CDR3 DNA reads as TGTGCCAGCAGCCGTTCGACAGCAGACTATGGCTACACCTTC. Supplemented by reference TRBV5-5 and TRBJ1-2, the full variable domain reads DAGVTQSPTHLIKTRGQQVTLRCSPISGHKSVSWYQQVLGQGPQFIFQYYEKEERGRGNFPDRFSARQFPNYSSELNVNALLLGDSALYLCASSRSTADYGYTFGSGTRLTVV.

This clonotype showed up many times. A much larger clone differs from this one at a single base, so this may be a read error. The chain couples TRBV6-1 to TRBJ2-3; D is unresolved. From germline, CDR1 is MNHNS and CDR2 SASEGT. V was trimmed by 6 bases and J by 2 bases, leaving 3 bases between them. This CDR3 has 11 amino acids. CDR3 nucleotides: TGTGCCAGCAGGTTCACAGATACGCAGTATTTT. Residues: CASRFTDTQYF.

In regard to this clonotype: Being one base from a much bigger clone, this may be a read error. This chain links TRBV28 with TRBJ2-2; no definite D call. The CDR3 is 14 amino acids. CDR1 is MDHEN and CDR2 is SYDVKM in the germline V gene. The V end was cut by 5 bases, the J end by 7 bases, with 14 bases between. The DNA of the CDR3 is TGTGCCAGCAGTCGCAAACAGAAACGCGGGGAGCTGTTTTTT. Translating it yields CASSRKQKRGELFF.

V usage is TRBV5-5 and J usage is TRBJ2-1, with 8 bases identical to TRBD1. Germline lookup yields CDR1 SGHKS and CDR2 YYEKEE (reference sequence). Germline trimming cut 6 bases from V and 2 bases from J; bases unmatched to any gene: 16. This CDR3 is built from 18 residues. The CDR3 reads CASTPEAGGGLTYNEQFF. The CDR3 nucleotides read TGTGCCAGCACCCCGGAGGCAGGGGGCGGACTTACCTACAATGAGCAGTTCTTC.

This clonotype occurred many times. The V call is TRBV7-2, the J call TRBJ1-5, with TRBD1 matching 7 bases. The CDR3 runs 14 residues. CDR1 SGHTA and CDR2 FQGNSA come from the germline V gene. Trimming cost V 4 bases and J 6 bases; bases outside gene matches: 6. CDR3 protein: CASSSEGGRQPQHF. The CDR3 bases are TGTGCCAGCAGCTCGGAAGGGGGCCGTCAGCCCCAGCATTTT.

The genes are TRBV6-2 or TRBV6-3 and TRBJ1-1; tentatively, D is TRBD1 (5 bases). The V and J ends lost 0 bases and 1 base respectively, with 12 bases between them. The germline V gene encodes CDR1 MNHEY and CDR2 SVGEGT. This CDR3 comprises 16 residues. The CDR3 region has the DNA TGTGCCAGCAGTTACTCTGTTGAACAGGCGAACACTGAAGCTTTCTTT. Amino acid sequence: CASSYSVEQANTEAFF.

The table lists this clonotype with many counts. V usage is TRBV28 and J usage is TRBJ2-7; 7 bases fit TRBD1. The V gene end was trimmed by 4 bases and the J gene end by 2 bases; junction bases not matched to a gene: 23. The CDR3 is 20 amino acids. CDR1 is MDHEN, CDR2 SYDVKM, per germline. CDR3 region: CASSSVPGQLPTPATYEQYF. In DNA, the CDR3 is TGTGCCAGCAGTTCGGTTCCGGGACAGCTCCCTACCCCTGCTACCTACGAGCAGTACTTC.

This chain connects TRBV6-9 to TRBJ1-6; D not resolved. The length of the CDR3 is 13 residues. Trimming took 4 bases from V and 16 from J, leaving 17 bases between them. Germline CDR1 reads MNHGY; CDR2 reads SVAAGI. The CDR3 spells CASSSQTAHRLHF. The CDR3 DNA sequence: TGTGCCAGCAGTTCTCAGACCGCTCATAGACTCCACTTT.

A few counts support this clonotype. The genes are TRBV28 and TRBJ2-7; D might be TRBD1 (6 bases). This CDR3 comprises 16 residues. Germline CDR1 and CDR2: MDHEN and SYDVKM. Trimming pared 6 bases from V and 1 base from J, leaving 19 bases between. The CDR3 spells CASRGDTGQRSYEQYF. The CDR3 DNA reads as TGTGCCAGCAGAGGTGATACAGGGCAGAGGTCCTACGAGCAGTACTTC.

There are many counts of this clonotype. This chain uses TRBV28 with TRBJ2-7, with 8 bases lining up with TRBD1. The CDR3 has 14 amino acids. The germline CDR1 and CDR2 sequences are MDHEN and SYDVKM. The ends lost 5 bases at V and 1 base at J; junction bases unmatched: 4. CDR3 in DNA: TGTGCCAGCAGTGCTGGACAGGGATCCTACGAGCAGTACTTC. It encodes CASSAGQGSYEQYF.

This clonotype came up a few times. The chain joins TRBV6-6 to TRBJ2-3, with 14 bases fitting TRBD2. The CDR3 totals 19 residues. J lost 2 bases, V lost 0 bases, and 7 bases had no gene match. CDR1 MNHNY and CDR2 SVGAGI come from the germline V gene (reference sequence). The CDR3 nucleotides read TGTGCCAGCAGTTACTCGACTAGCGGGAGGGCCGGCAACACAGATACGCAGTATTTT. As protein: CASSYSTSGRAGNTDTQYF.

The chain has TRBV30 and TRBJ1-4; TRBD1 might be the D (5 bases). V lost 8 bases and J 4 bases, leaving 26 bases between the germline ends. This CDR3 is 17 amino acids long. Germline assignment: CDR1 GTSNPN and CDR2 SVGIG (reference sequence). The CDR3 nucleotides are TGTGCCCTTAATCCAACAGGCCCGAGGCCTCTTAATGAAAAACTGTTTTTT. It is translated as CALNPTGPRPLNEKLFF.

This CDR3 is CASSQDPLGDEQFF. CDR3 in DNA: TGCGCCAGCAGCCAAGATCCGCTAGGGGATGAGCAGTTCTTC. This rearrangement joins TRBV4-1 to TRBJ2-1; the D gene is possibly TRBD1 (5 bases). V gave up 0 bases and J gave up 8 bases, with 11 bases separating them. Germline-derived CDR1 and CDR2 are MGHRA and YSYEKL. The CDR3 is 14 residues long.

This chain links TRBV6-1 with TRBJ2-2, with TRBD1 matching 11 bases. The V segment lost 5 bases and the J segment 4 bases; nucleotides outside the gene matches: 12. The germline CDR1 and CDR2 sequences are MNHNS and SASEGT. The CDR3 has 18 amino acids. Here the CDR3 reads CASSYPGPGTGGTGELFF. In nucleotides, the CDR3 is TGTGCCAGCAGTTACCCAGGACCAGGGACAGGGGGCACCGGGGAGCTGTTTTTT.

The rearrangement uses TRBV5-1 and TRBJ2-1, with TRBD2 matching over 13 bases. This CDR3 has 15 residues. Trimming cost V 4 bases and J 11 bases; bases outside gene matches: 9. The germline gives CDR1 SGHRS, CDR2 YFSETQ. CDR3 amino acids: CASSQETSGRAKQFF. CDR3 DNA sequence: TGCGCCAGCAGCCAAGAAACTAGCGGGAGGGCCAAGCAGTTCTTC.

This chain connects TRBV20-1 to TRBJ1-5, with TRBD1 matching 9 bases. V shed 6 bases, J shed 4 bases, and the junction held 10 bases outside the gene matches. The germline V gene encodes CDR1 DFQATT and CDR2 SNEGSKA (reference sequence). The CDR3 consists of 15 residues. This chain's CDR3 is CSATISGTGNQPQHF. In DNA, the CDR3 is TGCAGTGCCACAATCTCCGGGACAGGGAATCAGCCCCAGCATTTT.

This clonotype was seen only a few times. This chain uses TRBV12-3 or TRBV12-4 with TRBJ2-1, with TRBD1 matching over 8 bases. This CDR3 contains 15 residues. The J segment lost 6 bases and the V segment lost 3 bases, leaving 7 bases of the junction unmatched. The CDR3 region is CASSFIGQGPNEQFF. In DNA form, the CDR3 reads TGTGCCAGCAGTTTTATAGGACAGGGCCCCAATGAGCAGTTCTTC.

The V and J genes are TRBV19 and TRBJ2-1; D call uncertain. CDR1 is LNHDA and CDR2 is SQIVND in the germline V gene (reference sequence). This CDR3 is built from 17 residues. Trimming left V 3 bases short and J 2 bases short, with 17 bases between. The CDR3 bases are TGTGCCAGTAGTATTGGTTCTCGGCGCCTTACCTACAATGAGCAGTTCTTC. Translating it yields CASSIGSRRLTYNEQFF.

This clonotype was picked up many times. The junction departs from the called germline gene at one end, perhaps through a read error. CDR3 coding DNA: TGCAGTGTTGAGACAGGTACCTACGAGCAGTACTTC. It codes for CSVETGTYEQYF. J is TRBJ2-7 and V is TRBV29-1; weak D call: TRBD1 (6 bases). The CDR3 runs 12 residues. In germline, CDR1 is SQVTM, CDR2 ANQGSEA.

This clonotype came up a few times. The chain recombines TRBV6-6 with TRBJ2-7, with TRBD1 matching 8 bases. The junction had 17 bases not matched to a gene; V was cut back by 0 bases and J by 7 bases. CDR3 size: 18 residues. Germline V gene data show CDR1 as MNHNY and CDR2 as SVGAGI (reference sequence). CDR3 DNA: TGTGCCAGCAGTTACTCCTGGTGGGAGGACAGGGAACCCTGGGAGCAGTACTTC. Translating it yields CASSYSWWEDREPWEQYF.

This clonotype was observed a handful of times. J is TRBJ2-2 and V is TRBV7-9, with D perhaps matching TRBD1 or TRBD2 (5 bases each). Per germline, CDR1 SEHNR and CDR2 FQNEAQ (reference sequence). This CDR3 comprises 16 residues. Deletions cut 6 bases from V and 6 bases from J, with 20 bases between. CDR3 protein: CASSLTPSLGAGELFF. DNA for the CDR3: TGTGCCAGCAGTCTGACCCCTAGTCTGGGGGCCGGGGAGCTGTTTTTT. Looking up the rest from reference TRBV7-9 and TRBJ2-2 gives the full variable domain: DTGVSQNPRHKITKRGQNVTFRCDPISEHNRLYWYRQTLGQGPEFLTYFQNEAQLEKSRLLSDRFSAERPKGSFSTLEIQRTEQGDSAMYLCASSLTPSLGAGELFFGEGSRLTVL.

V is TRBV30 and J is TRBJ2-5, with 9 bases lining up with TRBD1. In germline, CDR1 is GTSNPN, CDR2 SVGIG (reference sequence). V was clipped by 1 base and J by 3 bases; unmatched bases: 6. The CDR3 sequence is 15 residues long. The CDR3 bases are TGTGCCTGGAGTGCCGGGACAGGGATGGAAGAGACCCAGTACTTC. This translates into CAWSAGTGMEETQYF.

This clonotype has at least ten counts. The genes are TRBV27 and TRBJ2-3, with TRBD2 matching over 13 bases. Trimming took 2 bases from V and 3 from J; bases not matched to a gene: 5. Germline CDR1 MNHEY, CDR2 SMNVEV (reference sequence). The CDR3 covers 17 residues. CDR3 amino acids: CASSLITGLAGTDTQYF. CDR3 bases: TGTGCCAGCAGTTTAATCACGGGACTAGCGGGAACAGATACGCAGTATTTT.

This sequence joins TRBV19 and TRBJ2-2; maybe TRBD1 (6 bases). The V end lost 6 bases, the J end lost 7 bases, and 15 bases lay between the germline ends. Germline V gene data show CDR1 as LNHDA and CDR2 as SQIVND (reference sequence). This CDR3 comprises 14 residues. The CDR3 here is CASSSTGAIGELFF. Here the CDR3 DNA reads TGTGCCAGTAGCTCGACAGGAGCTATCGGGGAGCTGTTTTTT.

The chain employs TRBV4-2 and TRBJ1-6, with TRBD1 matching 10 bases. The CDR3 is 15 amino acids. Germline trimming cut 0 bases from V and 10 bases from J; bases unmatched to any gene: 3. Germline CDR1 LGHNA, CDR2 YNFKEQ. Written as DNA, the CDR3 is TGTGCCAGCAGCCAAGAGGGGACAGGGGTGTCACCCCTCCACTTT. Its protein is CASSQEGTGVSPLHF.

The CDR3, as DNA: TGTGCCAGCAGCTTGGGGACTAGCGGGAGGGGCCATGAGCAGTTCTTC. The encoded protein is CASSLGTSGRGHEQFF. The chain uses TRBV7-2 and TRBJ2-1, with TRBD2 matching over 16 bases. CDR1 and CDR2 from the germline V gene are SGHTA and FQGNSA. J was trimmed by 8 bases and V by 3 bases; bases with no gene match: 4. CDR3 length equals 16 residues.

Remarks on this clonotype: It is unclear where the CDR3 begins or ends on the DNA, so no DNA is shown, and the CDR3 is as TCRdb lists it. The chain recombines TRBV20-1 with TRBJ1-2. The CDR3 has 12 residues if both end residues are counted. Germline CDR1 reads DFQATT; CDR2 reads SNEGSKA (reference sequence). CDR3 region: CSATDGKYGCTF.

This clonotype was seen a handful of times. This rearrangement joins TRBV20-1 to TRBJ2-7; possible D gene TRBD1, 6 bases. V dropped 4 bases and J dropped 6 bases, with 13 bases sitting between them. The CDR3 is 12 residues long. Germline V gives CDR1 DFQATT, CDR2 SNEGSKA (reference sequence). CDR3 bases: TGCAGTGCTAACCTATGGACAGTCGAGCAGTACTTC. It yields the protein CSANLWTVEQYF.

The chain has TRBV19 and TRBJ2-2, with 7 bases matching TRBD1. The V segment lost 4 bases and the J segment 2 bases; nucleotides outside the gene matches: 4. Per the germline V gene, CDR1 is LNHDA and CDR2 is SQIVND (reference sequence). The CDR3 length is 15 residues. CDR3: CASSTGGSNTGELFF. The CDR3 DNA is TGTGCCAGTAGTACAGGGGGATCTAACACCGGGGAGCTGTTTTTT.